The sample holds many counts of the clone carrying this T cell receptor beta chain. These data are taken from a study of neurological immune-mediated disorders. TCRdb re-called the 5' RACE reads through MiXCR, storing one row per CDR3 protein. The profile shows 84,000 or so distinct CDR3 sequences, around 4% of them singletons. The germline V gene has CDR1 MNHEY and CDR2 SVGAGI. The V end was cut by 6 bases, the J end by 5 bases, with 25 bases between. The CDR3 covers 17 residues. Time point defined: longitudinal time-point 3. The unsorted libraries were prepared from 2 million PBMCs (stored at -80 C).

The sequencing input was PBMCs. The gene calls are TRBV6-5 and TRBJ2-5, with D possibly called TRBD1 or TRBD2 (5 bases each). The receptor was derived from a woman aged 60-75 years with multiple sclerosis. The CDR3 loop is CASSFGWGKAGEETQYF. The CDR3 DNA follows: TGTGCCAGCAGCTTCGGATGGGGCAAGGCTGGGGAGGAGACCCAGTACTTC.